The clone carrying this T cell receptor beta chain came up many times. What it binds is unknown. The CDR3 extends over 14 amino acids. CDR1 is SQVTM, CDR2 ANQGSEA, per germline. These data come from a study of blood T cells in healthy people across ages. Study conclusions and caveats: Leaving the PBMCs unsorted stopped any conclusive comparison of naive versus antigen-experienced cells. Age brought a roughly linear fall in TCR beta diversity measured per million T cells.

Extraction of total RNA produced a minimum of 5 micrograms from each sample. Alongside a J-beta primer mix, a sample-barcoded 5' primer served in a second PCR lasting roughly 6 to 11 cycles. Researchers report that a template-switch adaptor with 12 random nucleotides tagged each cDNA molecule. In TCRdb, the 5' RACE reads were re-called with MiXCR into one record per CDR3 protein. The repertoire holds fewer than 900,000 distinct CDR3 sequences, with about 34% as singletons. The V gene is TRBV29-1, the J gene TRBJ2-5; tentative D call: TRBD1 (5 bases). This TCR derives from a man in his late teens or twenties in good health. Sequencing was done on a sample of blood. CDR3 residues: CSSATLGVGETQYF. The CDR3 nucleotides are TGCAGTTCCGCCACTTTAGGGGTAGGAGAGACCCAGTACTTC.